These T cell receptor beta chains were read from a single sample in a study of T cells in Graves' hyperthyroidism and ophthalmopathy. TCRdb re-called the multiplex PCR reads with MiXCR, one entry per CDR3 protein. The sample includes about 410,000 distinct CDR3 sequences, 13% to 15% of them seen just once. The sequencing sample was made of blood. These receptors came from a woman in her 30s with Graves' ophthalmopathy. Each CDR3 is given with its conserved first and last residue. A D gene is named only where the DNA matches it firmly. Size tells how often a clone was seen (once, few, many) or the class of an expanded clone, and some rows leave it out.

d_call	j_call	clone_size	v_call	cdr3_nt	cdr3_aa
.	TRBJ1-6	many	TRBV20-1	TGCAGTGCTAAAGATTCCGTTTATAATTCACCCCTCCACTTT	CSAKDSVYNSPLHF
TRBD1	TRBJ2-7	many	TRBV20-1	TGCAGTGCCAGGACAGGGACCTACGAGCAGTACTTC	CSARTGTYEQYF
.	TRBJ1-1	many	TRBV11-2	TGTGCCAGCAGCTTTAGTGGGGCAGCCAACACTGAAGCTTTCTTT	CASSFSGAANTEAFF
TRBD1	TRBJ1-1	many	TRBV6-6	TGTGCCAGCAGTTACGGGGGACAGGGGACCACTGAAGCTTTCTTT	CASSYGGQGTTEAFF
.	TRBJ2-3	many	TRBV10-3	TGTGCCATCAGTGATATGAATACGCAGTATTTT	CAISDMNTQYF
.	TRBJ2-6	many	TRBV28	TGTGCCAGCTCCGGCGGGATCCGCTCTGGGGCCAACGTCCTGACTTTC	CASSGGIRSGANVLTF
TRBD1	TRBJ1-5	.	TRBV28	TGTGCCAGCAGTTTGGAACAGGGGGCGAGCAATCAGCCCCAGCATTTT	CASSLEQGASNQPQHF
.	TRBJ2-3	many	TRBV28	TGTGCCAGCAGTTTAGGGCTCGACGGATCTAGCACAGATACGCAGTATTTT	CASSLGLDGSSTDTQYF
.	TRBJ1-3	.	TRBV4-1	TGCGCCAGCAGCCCGGCGGGGGTTGGAAACACCATATATTTT	CASSPAGVGNTIYF
TRBD1	TRBJ1-1	few	TRBV27	TGTGCCAGCACCAAACAGGGGAGGGGCACTGAAGCTTTCTTT	CASTKQGRGTEAFF
.	TRBJ2-1	many	TRBV2	TGTGCCAGCAGCGGACAGTTAAATGAGCAGTTCTTC	CASSGQLNEQFF
TRBD2	TRBJ2-3	.	TRBV11-2	TGTGCCAGCGCAAAATGGGGGACTAGGCCCCAAGGGGATACGCAGTATTTT	CASAKWGTRPQGDTQYF
.	TRBJ2-7	.	TRBV28	TGTACCAGCAGTTTGGCCCAGGGGTACTACGAGCAGTACTTC	CTSSLAQGYYEQYF
.	TRBJ2-7	few	TRBV7-9	TGTGCCAGCAGCTTAGAGGGGGGGGGGTACGAGCAGTACTTC	CASSLEGGGYEQYF
.	TRBJ2-1	few	TRBV12-3/TRBV12-4	TGTGCCAGCAGGATGGGGGGCAGCTTACAGTTCTTC	CASRMGGSLQFF
TRBD1	TRBJ2-3	many	TRBV9	TGTGCCAGCAGCGTAGAGGGACAGAACACAGATACGCAGTATTTT	CASSVEGQNTDTQYF
.	TRBJ1-2	many	TRBV28	TGTGCCAGCAGCTCCAACATCCACTATGGCTACACCTTC	CASSSNIHYGYTF
TRBD1	TRBJ2-7	many	TRBV6-1	TGTGCCAGCAGTCCTGACTCGGACAGGAAGAACGAGCAGTACTTC	CASSPDSDRKNEQYF
.	TRBJ2-1	many	TRBV30	TGTGCCTGGAGTGTAAACGGAAATGAGCAGTTCTTC	CAWSVNGNEQFF
TRBD2	TRBJ2-1	many	TRBV7-3	TGTGCCAGCAGCTTAGCGGGGGGGGGGAATGAGCAGTTCTTC	CASSLAGGGNEQFF
.	TRBJ2-7	many	TRBV2	TGTGCCAGCCGCGCCCACGAATCCTACGAGCAGTACTTC	CASRAHESYEQYF
.	TRBJ2-5	many	TRBV28	TGTGCCAGCAGTTTATGGACAGGAAACCAAGAGACCCAGTACTTC	CASSLWTGNQETQYF
.	TRBJ1-5	.	TRBV20-1	TGCAGTGCTATAAAGTGGGGGGGCCCAGAGCCCCAGCATTTT	CSAIKWGGPEPQHF
TRBD2	TRBJ2-1	many	TRBV7-2	TGTGCCAGCAGTCTCCTAGCGGGGAACAATGAGCAGTTCTTC	CASSLLAGNNEQFF
TRBD2	TRBJ2-5	many	TRBV20-1	TGCAGTGCTAGTTTTGCTAGCGGGGGGAACCCAACCCAGGGGACCCAGTACTTC	CSASFASGGNPTQGTQYF
.	TRBJ2-2	many	TRBV30	TGTGCCTGGAGTGTACCTAGTGTCTTATTCACCGGGGAGCTGTTTTTT	CAWSVPSVLFTGELFF
.	TRBJ2-7	many	TRBV18	TGTGCCAGCAGCCCCCCGAGCTCCTACGAGCAGTACTTC	CASSPPSSYEQYF
TRBD2	TRBJ2-3	many	TRBV28	TGTGCCTCGCGGGGGGTTACCGCAGATACGCAGTATTTT	CASRGVTADTQYF
.	TRBJ1-4	few	TRBV20-1	TGCAGTGCTACCGCGGACACTTCCGGTGAAAAACTGTTTTTT	CSATADTSGEKLFF
.	TRBJ2-7	few	TRBV6-5	TGTGCCAGCAGTTACTCGACGCAGGAGTACTACGAGCAGTACTTC	CASSYSTQEYYEQYF
TRBD1	TRBJ1-4	many	TRBV2	TGTGCCAGCAGGGCGGGGACAGGCACTCTTAATGAAAAACTGTTTTTT	CASRAGTGTLNEKLFF
.	TRBJ2-3	.	TRBV10-1	TGCGCCAGCAGTGGACGGACGGACGGGGGAGATACGCAGTATTTT	CASSGRTDGGDTQYF